The 28 T cell receptor beta chains below all came from one sample that was sequenced in a study of cytomegalovirus exposure and HLA in healthy donors (dated by TCRdb to about 2017). The library was produced with the immunoSEQ multiplex PCR assay. The multiplex PCR relied on a mix of 60 forward primers for TCR Vbeta segments and 13 reverse primers for TCR Jbeta segments. TCRdb stores this immuneACCESS table with in-frame sequences only. Part of the clones is absent; in the studies checked, under half of the shortfall reflects unresolved V genes, and no reason is known for the rest. A total of 60,000 or so clones appear in this sample, about 80% of them only once. Approximately 3.4% of the sample is held by the ten biggest clonotypes. Sequencing was done on a sample of PBMCs. The receptors shown here come from a woman aged 40-49 years in good health and CMV-seropositive.

This clone showed up just a few times. The V and J genes are TRBV6-1 and TRBJ2-1, with 10 bases that match TRBD1. The CDR3 runs 15 residues. Per the germline V gene, CDR1 is MNHNS and CDR2 is SASEGT. V was clipped by 3 bases and J by 7 bases; unmatched bases: 6. The DNA of the CDR3 is TGTGCCAGCAGTGATCCGGGACAGGGGAGGAATGAGCAGTTCTTC. It is translated as CASSDPGQGRNEQFF.

The chain links TRBV14 to TRBJ2-3; 7 bases line up with TRBD1. V dropped 4 bases and J dropped 0; count of bases not matched to a gene: 7. Germline loops: CDR1 SGHDN, CDR2 FVKESK. The CDR3 spans 16 residues. The CDR3, as DNA: TGTGCCAGCAGCCCTCCGGGACAGCTGAGCACAGATACGCAGTATTTT. This translates into CASSPPGQLSTDTQYF.

This rearrangement joins TRBV7-6 to TRBJ2-3; TRBD2 is a possible D gene (7 bases). CDR1 is SGHVS, CDR2 FNYEAQ, per germline. Trimming stripped 4 bases from V and 8 bases from J, with 16 bases between. This CDR3 is built from 14 residues. The CDR3 DNA sequence: TGTGCCAGCAGCTCCATGGGGGGGCAGGGTACGCAGTATTTT. It is translated as CASSSMGGQGTQYF. The full variable domain, with the rest looked up from reference TRBV7-6 and TRBJ2-3, is GAGVSQSPRYKVTKRGQDVALRCDPISGHVSLYWYRQALGQGPEFLTYFNYEAQQDKSGLPNDRFSAERPEGSISTLTIQRTEQRDSAMYRCASSSMGGQGTQYFGPGTRLTVL.

This chain links TRBV19 with TRBJ2-5; TRBD2 agrees at 9 bases. After removal of 5 bases from V and 3 bases from J, the junction contained 7 bases not matched to a gene. This CDR3 comprises 15 residues. Germline values: CDR1 LNHDA, CDR2 SQIVND (reference sequence). CDR3 nucleotide sequence: TGTGCCAGTAGTGGTGGGACTAGCATAAAAGAGACCCAGTACTTC. Translated, it gives CASSGGTSIKETQYF.

The chain uses TRBV19 and TRBJ1-1; weak D call: TRBD1 (6 bases). Trimming took off 6 bases at V and 1 base at J, with 15 bases between the two ends. This CDR3 comprises 15 residues. Germline CDR1 reads LNHDA; CDR2 reads SQIVND (reference sequence). CDR3 bases: TGTGCCAGTAGGGTGGGGGGGGCCCCGAACACTGAAGCTTTCTTT. The encoded protein is CASRVGGAPNTEAFF.

The chain uses TRBV5-1 and TRBJ2-7; 12 nucleotides line up with TRBD2. J was trimmed by 7 bases and V by 3 bases; bases with no gene match: 5. CDR3 length equals 14 residues. In germline, CDR1 is SGHRS, CDR2 YFSETQ. CDR3 loop: CASSSPGLAGEQYF. The CDR3 coding sequence is TGCGCCAGCAGCTCCCCCGGACTAGCGGGAGAGCAGTACTTC.

This clone was counted between two and nine times. This chain uses TRBV6-6 with TRBJ1-2; D uncertain. The CDR3 contains 14 residues. Germline V gives CDR1 MNHNY, CDR2 SVGAGI (reference sequence). Trimming cost V 0 bases and J 5 bases, with 10 bases left between them. Here the CDR3 DNA reads TGTGCCAGCAGTTACTCGAGTGGGCAGTATGGCTACACCTTC. It codes for CASSYSSGQYGYTF.

Notes on this clone: This CDR3 is also generated by other DNA sequences in the sample. This sequence joins TRBV7-9 and TRBJ1-1, with no clear D. The CDR3 extends over 13 amino acids. V lost 5 bases, J lost 1 base, and 8 bases lay in between. The germline V gene has CDR1 SEHNR and CDR2 FQNEAQ (reference sequence). The CDR3 DNA sequence: TGTGCCAGCAGCCTTACGGGGAACACTGAAGCTTTCTTT. The encoded protein is CASSLTGNTEAFF. Looking up the rest from reference TRBV7-9 and TRBJ1-1 gives the full variable domain: DTGVSQNPRHKITKRGQNVTFRCDPISEHNRLYWYRQTLGQGPEFLTYFQNEAQLEKSRLLSDRFSAERPKGSFSTLEIQRTEQGDSAMYLCASSLTGNTEAFFGQGTRLTVV.

This sequence joins TRBV18 and TRBJ2-1; 11 bases fit TRBD2. CDR3 length: 17 residues. In germline, CDR1 is KGHSH, CDR2 LQKENI. V shed 3 bases and J 1 base; nucleotides not matched to a gene: 5. The CDR3 loop is CASSPYSGGGSYNEQFF. Written as DNA, the CDR3 is TGTGCCAGCTCACCGTATAGCGGGGGGGGATCCTACAATGAGCAGTTCTTC. The entire variable domain, with the rest obtained from reference TRBV18 and TRBJ2-1, is as follows: NAGVMQNPRHLVRRRGQEARLRCSPMKGHSHVYWYRQLPEEGLKFMVYLQKENIIDESGMPKERFSAEFPKEGPSILRIQQVVRGDSAAYFCASSPYSGGGSYNEQFFGPGTRLTVL.

The chain couples TRBV7-9 to TRBJ1-5, with D tentatively TRBD1 (5 bases). This CDR3 is built from 14 residues. Germline assignment: CDR1 SEHNR and CDR2 FQNEAQ (reference sequence). V dropped 1 base and J dropped 5 bases, with 9 bases sitting between them. The DNA for the CDR3 is TGTGCCAGCAGCTTAGGGGGGACTCATCAGCCCCAGCATTTT. Its protein product is CASSLGGTHQPQHF. Looking up the rest from reference TRBV7-9 and TRBJ1-5 gives the full variable domain: DTGVSQNPRHKITKRGQNVTFRCDPISEHNRLYWYRQTLGQGPEFLTYFQNEAQLEKSRLLSDRFSAERPKGSFSTLEIQRTEQGDSAMYLCASSLGGTHQPQHFGDGTRLSIL.

The DNA for the CDR3 is TGTGCCAGCAGTTACGGGCGGGGGGCCACCGGGGAGCTGTTTTTT. As protein: CASSYGRGATGELFF. The chain recombines TRBV6-5 with TRBJ2-2; 8 nucleotides align to TRBD2. J was trimmed by 4 bases and V by 2 bases; bases with no gene match: 3. The CDR3 extends over 15 amino acids. Germline CDR1 reads MNHEY; CDR2 reads SVGAGI.

This chain joins TRBV27 and TRBJ1-1, with TRBD1 identical over 8 bases. From germline, CDR1 is MNHEY and CDR2 SMNVEV (reference sequence). Trimming removed 6 bases from V and 0 bases from J; junction bases left unmatched: 6. The CDR3 is made up of 15 amino acids. CDR3 amino acids: CASRPDRGMNTEAFF. CDR3 nucleotide sequence: TGTGCCAGCAGACCAGACAGGGGAATGAACACTGAAGCTTTCTTT.

The CDR3 here is CASSKHRVGDTEAFF. CDR3 bases: TGTGCCAGCAGTAAACACAGGGTTGGGGACACTGAAGCTTTCTTT. This chain connects TRBV7-9 to TRBJ1-1; perhaps TRBD1 as D (6 bases). With 6 bases removed from V and 3 bases from J, the gap between germline ends came to 17 bases. The CDR3 has 15 amino acids. Germline lookup yields CDR1 SEHNR and CDR2 FQNEAQ (reference sequence).

The rearrangement uses TRBV6-1 and TRBJ1-2, with D hard to call. This CDR3 has 13 amino acids. Germline CDR1 MNHNS, CDR2 SASEGT. V shed 7 bases and J shed 0 bases, with 9 bases lying between them. CDR3 amino acids: CASNLQPNYGYTF. CDR3 DNA: TGTGCCAGCAATCTACAGCCTAACTATGGCTACACCTTC.

V usage is TRBV2 and J usage is TRBJ2-1, with TRBD2 matching 9 bases. Looked up from germline, CDR1 is SNHLY and CDR2 is FYNNEI. The CDR3 has 14 residues. V trimming: 4 bases; J trimming: 2 bases; junction bases outside the gene matches: 0. CDR3 bases: TGTGCCAGCAGTGGGACTAGCGCCTACAATGAGCAGTTCTTC. It yields the protein CASSGTSAYNEQFF.

This clone has more than one count but fewer than ten. The rearrangement joins TRBV5-1 to TRBJ2-1; 11 positions agree with TRBD2. V was clipped by 5 bases and J by 4 bases; unmatched bases: 5. The CDR3 consists of 15 residues. Looked up from germline, CDR1 is SGHRS and CDR2 is YFSETQ. The chain's CDR3 is CASSRLAGPYNEQFF. Here the CDR3 DNA reads TGCGCCAGCAGTCGACTAGCGGGGCCTTACAATGAGCAGTTCTTC. The variable domain in full, completed from reference TRBV5-1 and TRBJ2-1, reads KAGVTQTPRYLIKTRGQQVTLSCSPISGHRSVSWYQQTPGQGLQFLFEYFSETQRNKGNFPGRFSGRQFSNSRSEMNVSTLELGDSALYLCASSRLAGPYNEQFFGPGTRLTVL.

The chain joins TRBV25-1 to TRBJ1-6; 9 nucleotides agree with TRBD1. This CDR3 has 15 residues. CDR1 MGHDK and CDR2 SYGVNS come from the germline V gene. V lost 3 bases to trimming and J lost 14 bases; unmatched junction nucleotides: 11. DNA for the CDR3: TGTGCCAGCAGTGAGCGGACAGGGGCGGCTTTGGCCCTCCACTTT. It specifies CASSERTGAALALHF.

V usage is TRBV19 and J usage is TRBJ2-7; no clear D. Germline CDR1 reads LNHDA; CDR2 reads SQIVND (reference sequence). CDR3 length equals 14 residues. V gave up 3 bases and J gave up 2 bases, with 11 bases separating them. CDR3 DNA sequence: TGTGCCAGTAGTATTTCGGCCAGGCCCTACGAGCAGTACTTC. Translating gives CASSISARPYEQYF.

The rearrangement uses TRBV5-1 and TRBJ1-1; D is unclear. CDR1 is SGHRS and CDR2 is YFSETQ in the germline V gene. Trimming removed 2 bases at V and 5 bases at J, with 16 bases between. This CDR3 is built from 15 residues. The DNA for the CDR3 is TGCGCCAGCAGCTTTGGCGGGAGCGGAGGAACTGAAGCTTTCTTT. It codes for CASSFGGSGGTEAFF.

The chain combines TRBV5-1 with TRBJ1-3; the D gene is possibly TRBD1 (5 bases). This CDR3 comprises 15 residues. Trimming shortened V by 5 bases and J by 2 bases, and 14 bases separated the two germline ends. Germline loops: CDR1 SGHRS, CDR2 YFSETQ. The CDR3 reads CASRSGFEAGNTIYF. CDR3 sequence (DNA): TGCGCCAGCAGGTCAGGGTTTGAAGCTGGAAACACCATATATTTT. The full variable domain, its missing parts supplied by reference TRBV5-1 and TRBJ1-3, is KAGVTQTPRYLIKTRGQQVTLSCSPISGHRSVSWYQQTPGQGLQFLFEYFSETQRNKGNFPGRFSGRQFSNSRSEMNVSTLELGDSALYLCASRSGFEAGNTIYFGEGSWLTVV.

This clone turned up a few times. The chain has TRBV6-5 and TRBJ1-2; a weak D match, TRBD1 (6 bases). Germline V lookup: CDR1 MNHEY, CDR2 SVGAGI. The CDR3 runs 14 residues. V was clipped by 2 bases and J by 4 bases, with 11 bases between them. The CDR3 loop is CASSYEGVSYGYTF. The CDR3 DNA sequence: TGTGCCAGCAGTTACGAGGGGGTTAGCTATGGCTACACCTTC.

The chain couples TRBV7-9 to TRBJ1-6, with TRBD1 identical over 8 bases. Germline V lookup: CDR1 SEHNR, CDR2 FQNEAQ (reference sequence). The V gene end was trimmed by 3 bases and the J gene end by 7 bases; junction bases not matched to a gene: 2. The CDR3 contains 14 residues. CDR3 bases: TGTGCCAGCAGCTTGACAGGGGTCAATTCACCCCTCCACTTT. This encodes CASSLTGVNSPLHF.

The chain recombines TRBV5-4 with TRBJ2-5; a possible D gene is TRBD2 (6 bases). The CDR3 sequence is 13 residues long. Germline CDR1 reads SGHNT; CDR2 reads YYREEE (reference sequence). V lost 3 bases to trimming and J lost 3 bases, with 9 bases between them. CDR3 loop: CASSSGLEETQYF. In nucleotides, the CDR3 is TGTGCCAGCAGCTCGGGACTCGAAGAGACCCAGTACTTC.

V and J are TRBV5-5 and TRBJ2-5; 8 bases agree with TRBD1. The length of the CDR3 is 15 residues. Trimming removed 4 bases from V and 5 bases from J; junction bases left unmatched: 10. From germline, CDR1 is SGHKS and CDR2 YYEKEE (reference sequence). CDR3 loop: CASSHLPGGRETQYF. DNA of the CDR3: TGTGCCAGCAGCCACTTGCCAGGGGGCCGGGAGACCCAGTACTTC.

This chain uses TRBV7-9 with TRBJ2-6; D possibly corresponds to TRBD1 (6 bases). The germline V and J ends were trimmed by 8 bases and 2 bases, with 13 bases remaining between them. CDR1 is SEHNR, CDR2 FQNEAQ, per germline (reference sequence). CDR3 length equals 15 residues. This CDR3 is CASRFSGAGANVLTF. The CDR3 DNA reads TGTGCCAGCCGGTTCTCAGGGGCTGGGGCCAACGTCCTGACTTTC.

The gene calls are TRBV4-3 and TRBJ1-1; 9 positions agree with TRBD1. J gave up 10 bases and V 4 bases, and 7 bases lay outside the gene matches. Germline CDR1 is LGHNA and CDR2 is YSLEER. The CDR3 extends over 13 amino acids. The CDR3 region has the DNA TGCGCCAGCAGCCCCGGGGGGACAGGGTTAGCTTTCTTT. Protein: CASSPGGTGLAFF.

The CDR3 loop is CASSPPSSGGGYEQYF. The CDR3 DNA follows: TGTGCCAGCTCACCACCGAGTAGCGGGGGGGGCTACGAGCAGTACTTC. This chain connects TRBV18 to TRBJ2-7; 11 bases are a match to TRBD2. Trimming cost V 0 bases and J 3 bases; bases outside gene matches: 4. Germline CDR1 is KGHSH and CDR2 is LQKENI. The CDR3 is 16 residues long. Based on the CDR3 plus reference TRBV18 and TRBJ2-7, the full variable domain is NAGVMQNPRHLVRRRGQEARLRCSPMKGHSHVYWYRQLPEEGLKFMVYLQKENIIDESGMPKERFSAEFPKEGPSILRIQQVVRGDSAAYFCASSPPSSGGGYEQYFGPGTRLTVT.

This clone has just a few counts. The CDR3 bases are TGTGCCAGCGTACAGGGGGCGCAGGTCACTGAAGCTTTCTTT. Protein sequence: CASVQGAQVTEAFF. The V gene is TRBV6-1, the J gene TRBJ1-1; 9 bases line up with TRBD1. This CDR3 contains 14 residues. The junction had 8 bases not matched to a gene; V was cut back by 8 bases and J by 4 bases. CDR1 is MNHNS, CDR2 SASEGT, per germline.